The sequence of this T cell receptor beta chain was determined in a study of lymphopenia after photon versus proton radiotherapy. The data were produced by immunoSEQ multiplex PCR, yet TCRdb's version contains in-frame clones alone and is incomplete. The sample lists 40,000 to 45,000 clones; about 82% were seen once. Study results and limitations: After lymphocyte nadir, photon-treated repertoires showed oligoclonal expansion, especially CD8+ Temra. Post-nadir TCR diversity decline inversely tracked overall survival among those who died. Proton therapy kept repertoires fairly stable, unlike photons, which gained effector/memory cells.

A word on this clone: The antigen is not known.

This clonotype was obtained from a woman in her seventies with pancreatic cancer. Some clones in this sample may be carry-over from other donors' samples. Here the sequenced sample was peripheral blood, taken from a patient treated with proton-based radiotherapy.

CDR3 coding DNA: TGCAGCGTTGCAGCGGGAGGTTTGACAGATACGCAGTATTTT. Translation: CSVAAGGLTDTQYF. The rearrangement joins TRBV29-1 to TRBJ2-3; 9 bases are a match to TRBD2. Trimming cost V 4 bases and J 3 bases; bases outside gene matches: 5. CDR3 length: 14 amino acids. Per germline, CDR1 SQVTM and CDR2 ANQGSEA.